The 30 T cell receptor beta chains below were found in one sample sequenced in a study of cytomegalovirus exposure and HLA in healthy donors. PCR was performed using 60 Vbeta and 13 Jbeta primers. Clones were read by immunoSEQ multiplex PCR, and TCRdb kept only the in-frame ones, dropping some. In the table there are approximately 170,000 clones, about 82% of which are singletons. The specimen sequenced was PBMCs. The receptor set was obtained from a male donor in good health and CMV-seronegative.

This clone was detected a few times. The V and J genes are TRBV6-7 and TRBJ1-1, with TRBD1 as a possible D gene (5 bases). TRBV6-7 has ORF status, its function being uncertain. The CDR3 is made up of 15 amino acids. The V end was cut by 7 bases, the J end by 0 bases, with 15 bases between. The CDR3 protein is CASIGGELMNTEAFF. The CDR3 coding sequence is TGTGCCAGCATTGGAGGGGAACTCATGAACACTGAAGCTTTCTTT.

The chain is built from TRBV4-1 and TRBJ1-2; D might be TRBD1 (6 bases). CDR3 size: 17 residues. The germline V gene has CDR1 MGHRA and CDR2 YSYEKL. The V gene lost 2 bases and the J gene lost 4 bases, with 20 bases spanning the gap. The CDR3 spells CASSQSHEDSAAYGYTF. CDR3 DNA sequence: TGCGCCAGCAGCCAAAGCCATGAGGACAGTGCCGCCTATGGCTACACCTTC.

The CDR3 DNA follows: TGTGCCAGCAGCCCAGGCCACTCCCCGAGCTCCTACAATGAGCAGTTCTTC. Amino acids: CASSPGHSPSSYNEQFF. The gene calls are TRBV11-2 and TRBJ2-1; D uncertain. This CDR3 is built from 17 residues. Germline V gene data show CDR1 as SGHAT and CDR2 as FQNNGV. Trimming left V 5 bases short and J 0 bases short, with 17 bases between.

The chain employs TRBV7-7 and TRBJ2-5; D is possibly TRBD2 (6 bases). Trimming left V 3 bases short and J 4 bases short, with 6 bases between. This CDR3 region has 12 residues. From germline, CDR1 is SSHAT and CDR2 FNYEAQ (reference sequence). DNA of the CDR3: TGTGCCAGCAGCTTTAGCGGAGAGACCCAGTACTTC. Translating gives CASSFSGETQYF.

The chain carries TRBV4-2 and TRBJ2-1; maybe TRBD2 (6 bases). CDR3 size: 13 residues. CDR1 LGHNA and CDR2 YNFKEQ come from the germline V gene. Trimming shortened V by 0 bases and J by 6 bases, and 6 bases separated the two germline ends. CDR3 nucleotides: TGTGCCAGCAGCCAAGAGACTAGCAATGAGCAGTTCTTC. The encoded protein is CASSQETSNEQFF.

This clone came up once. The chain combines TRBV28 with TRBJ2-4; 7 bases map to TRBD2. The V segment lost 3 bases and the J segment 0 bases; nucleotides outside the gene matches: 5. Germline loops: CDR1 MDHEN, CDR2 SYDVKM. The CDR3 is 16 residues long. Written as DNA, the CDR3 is TGTGCCAGCAGTTTGGGAGGGAGGGTAGCCAAAAACATTCAGTACTTC. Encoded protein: CASSLGGRVAKNIQYF.

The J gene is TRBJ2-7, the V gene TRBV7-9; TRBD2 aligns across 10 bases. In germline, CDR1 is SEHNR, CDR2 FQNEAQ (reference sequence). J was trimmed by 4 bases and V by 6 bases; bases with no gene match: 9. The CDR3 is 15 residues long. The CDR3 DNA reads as TGTGCCAGCAGTCTCGGGCTAGCGGGAGCATACGAGCAGTACTTC. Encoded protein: CASSLGLAGAYEQYF. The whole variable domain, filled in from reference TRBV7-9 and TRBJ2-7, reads DTGVSQNPRHKITKRGQNVTFRCDPISEHNRLYWYRQTLGQGPEFLTYFQNEAQLEKSRLLSDRFSAERPKGSFSTLEIQRTEQGDSAMYLCASSLGLAGAYEQYFGPGTRLTVT.

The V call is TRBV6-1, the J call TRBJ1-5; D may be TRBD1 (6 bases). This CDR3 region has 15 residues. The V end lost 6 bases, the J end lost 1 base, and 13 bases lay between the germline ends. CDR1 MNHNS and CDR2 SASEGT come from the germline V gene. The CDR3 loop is CASRRTVLSNQPQHF. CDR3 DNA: TGTGCCAGCAGGAGGACAGTCCTAAGCAATCAGCCCCAGCATTTT.

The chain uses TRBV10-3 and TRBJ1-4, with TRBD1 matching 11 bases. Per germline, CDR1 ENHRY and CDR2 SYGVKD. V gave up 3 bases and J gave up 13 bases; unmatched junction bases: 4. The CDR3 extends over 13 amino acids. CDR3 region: CAISDSGTGGLFF. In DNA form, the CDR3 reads TGTGCCATCAGTGATTCCGGGACAGGGGGACTGTTTTTT.

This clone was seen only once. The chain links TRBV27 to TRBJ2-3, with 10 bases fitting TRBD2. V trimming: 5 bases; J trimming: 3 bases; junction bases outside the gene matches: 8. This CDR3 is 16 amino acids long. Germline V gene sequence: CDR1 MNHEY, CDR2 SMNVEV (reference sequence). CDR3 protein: CASSIISGGLTDTQYF. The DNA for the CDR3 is TGTGCCAGCAGTATAATTAGCGGGGGGCTGACAGATACGCAGTATTTT.

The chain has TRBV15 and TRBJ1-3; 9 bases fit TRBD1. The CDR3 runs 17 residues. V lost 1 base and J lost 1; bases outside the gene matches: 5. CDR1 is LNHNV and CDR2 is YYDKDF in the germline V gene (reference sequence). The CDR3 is CATSRGGQGKSGNTIYF. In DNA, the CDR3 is TGTGCCACCAGCAGAGGAGGACAGGGGAAGTCTGGAAACACCATATATTTT.

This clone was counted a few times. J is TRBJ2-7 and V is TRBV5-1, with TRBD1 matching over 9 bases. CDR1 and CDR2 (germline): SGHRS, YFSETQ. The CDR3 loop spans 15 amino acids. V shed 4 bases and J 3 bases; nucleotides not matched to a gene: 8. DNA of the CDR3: TGCGCCAGCAGCCTGGGACAGGGACGGAGCTACGAGCAGTACTTC. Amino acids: CASSLGQGRSYEQYF.

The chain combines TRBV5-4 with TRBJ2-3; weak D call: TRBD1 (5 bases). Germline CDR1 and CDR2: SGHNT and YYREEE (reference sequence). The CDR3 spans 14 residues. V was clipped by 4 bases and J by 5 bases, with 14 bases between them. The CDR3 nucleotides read TGTGCCAGCAGCCCGAAGGGGCGAGTAGATACGCAGTATTTT. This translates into CASSPKGRVDTQYF.

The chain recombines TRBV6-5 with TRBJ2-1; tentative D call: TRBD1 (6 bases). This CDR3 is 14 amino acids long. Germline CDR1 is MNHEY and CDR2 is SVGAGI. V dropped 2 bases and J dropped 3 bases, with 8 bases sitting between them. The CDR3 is CASSYAGVYNEQFF. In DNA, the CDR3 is TGTGCCAGCAGTTACGCAGGGGTCTACAATGAGCAGTTCTTC.

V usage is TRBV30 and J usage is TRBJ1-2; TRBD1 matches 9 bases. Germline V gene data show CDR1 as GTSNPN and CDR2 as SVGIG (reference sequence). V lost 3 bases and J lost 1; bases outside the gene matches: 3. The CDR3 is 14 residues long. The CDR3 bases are TGTGCCTGGAGCGAGGGACAGGGTAACTATGGCTACACCTTC. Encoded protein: CAWSEGQGNYGYTF.

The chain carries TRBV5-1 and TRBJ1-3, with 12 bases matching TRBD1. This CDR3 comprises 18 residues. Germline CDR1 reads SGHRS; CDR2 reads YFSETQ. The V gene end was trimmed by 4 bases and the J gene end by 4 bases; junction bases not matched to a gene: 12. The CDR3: CASSPGQGAELKGNTIYF. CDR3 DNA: TGCGCCAGCAGCCCGGGACAGGGGGCAGAATTAAAAGGAAACACCATATATTTT.

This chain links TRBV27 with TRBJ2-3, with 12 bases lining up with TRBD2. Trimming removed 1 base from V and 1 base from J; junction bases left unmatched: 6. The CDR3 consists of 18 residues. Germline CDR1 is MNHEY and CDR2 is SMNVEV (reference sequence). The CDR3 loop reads CASSLLGTSGWRTDTQYF. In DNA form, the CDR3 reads TGTGCCAGCAGTTTATTAGGGACTAGCGGGTGGCGCACAGATACGCAGTATTTT.

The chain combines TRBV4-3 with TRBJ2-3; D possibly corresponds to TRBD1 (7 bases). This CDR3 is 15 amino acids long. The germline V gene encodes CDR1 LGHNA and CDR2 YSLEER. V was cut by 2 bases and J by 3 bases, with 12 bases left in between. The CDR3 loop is CASSQFQGGTDTQYF. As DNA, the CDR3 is TGCGCCAGCAGCCAATTTCAGGGGGGAACAGATACGCAGTATTTT.

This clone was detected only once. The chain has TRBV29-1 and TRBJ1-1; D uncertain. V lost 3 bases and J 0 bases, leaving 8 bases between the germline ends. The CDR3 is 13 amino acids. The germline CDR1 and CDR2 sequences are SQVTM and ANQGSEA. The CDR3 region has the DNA TGCAGCGTTGAGGGCAGGATGAACACTGAAGCTTTCTTT. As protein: CSVEGRMNTEAFF.

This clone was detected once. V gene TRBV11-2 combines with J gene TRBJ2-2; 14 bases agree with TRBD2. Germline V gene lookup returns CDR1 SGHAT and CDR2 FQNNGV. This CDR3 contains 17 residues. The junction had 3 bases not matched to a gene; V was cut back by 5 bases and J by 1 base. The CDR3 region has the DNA TGTGCCAGCAGCCCCGGACTAGCGGGAGGGAACACCGGGGAGCTGTTTTTT. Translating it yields CASSPGLAGGNTGELFF.

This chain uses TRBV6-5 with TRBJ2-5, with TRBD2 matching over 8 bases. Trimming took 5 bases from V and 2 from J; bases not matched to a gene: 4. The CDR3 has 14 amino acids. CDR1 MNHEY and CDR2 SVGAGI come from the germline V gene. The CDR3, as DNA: TGTGCCAGCAGTCATAGCGGGACACAAGAGACCCAGTACTTC. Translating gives CASSHSGTQETQYF.

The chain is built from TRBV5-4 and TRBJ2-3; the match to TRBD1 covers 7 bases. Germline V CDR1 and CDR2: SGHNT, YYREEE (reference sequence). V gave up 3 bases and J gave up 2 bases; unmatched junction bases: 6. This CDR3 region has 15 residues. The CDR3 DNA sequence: TGTGCCAGCAGCTGGCTGGGACAGACCACAGATACGCAGTATTTT. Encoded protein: CASSWLGQTTDTQYF. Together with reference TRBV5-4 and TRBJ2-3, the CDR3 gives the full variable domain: ETGVTQSPTHLIKTRGQQVTLRCSSQSGHNTVSWYQQALGQGPQFIFQYYREEENGRGNFPPRFSGLQFPNYSSELNVNALELDDSALYLCASSWLGQTTDTQYFGPGTRLTVL.

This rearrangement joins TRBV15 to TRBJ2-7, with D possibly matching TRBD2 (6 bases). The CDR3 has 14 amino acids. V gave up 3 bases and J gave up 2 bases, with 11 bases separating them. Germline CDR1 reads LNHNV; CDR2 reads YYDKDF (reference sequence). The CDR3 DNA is TGTGCCACCAGCAGGGAGTCGGGGGCCTACGAGCAGTACTTC. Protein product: CATSRESGAYEQYF.

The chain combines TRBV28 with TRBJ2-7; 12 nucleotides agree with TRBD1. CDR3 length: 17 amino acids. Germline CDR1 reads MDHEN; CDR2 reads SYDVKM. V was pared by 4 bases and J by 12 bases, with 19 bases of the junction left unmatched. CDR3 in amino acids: CASSSQTTGTGGLGGYF. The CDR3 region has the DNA TGTGCCAGCAGTTCCCAAACAACCGGGACAGGGGGCCTTGGTGGGTACTTC.

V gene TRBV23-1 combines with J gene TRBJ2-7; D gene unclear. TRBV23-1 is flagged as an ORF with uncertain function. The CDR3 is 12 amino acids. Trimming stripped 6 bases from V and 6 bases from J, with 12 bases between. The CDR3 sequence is CASSRYPPEQYF. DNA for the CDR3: TGCGCCAGCAGCCGGTACCCCCCCGAGCAGTACTTC.

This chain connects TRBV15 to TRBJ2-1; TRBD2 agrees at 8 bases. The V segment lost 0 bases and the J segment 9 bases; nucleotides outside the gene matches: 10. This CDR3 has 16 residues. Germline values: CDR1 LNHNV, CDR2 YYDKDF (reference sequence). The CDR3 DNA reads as TGTGCCACCAGCAGAGATATCGGGCTAGCGGGCTCTGAGCAGTTCTTC. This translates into CATSRDIGLAGSEQFF.

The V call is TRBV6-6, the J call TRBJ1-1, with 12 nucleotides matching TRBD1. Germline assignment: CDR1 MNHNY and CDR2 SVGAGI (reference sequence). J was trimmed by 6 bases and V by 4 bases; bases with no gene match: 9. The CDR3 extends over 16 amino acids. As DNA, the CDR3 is TGTGCCAGCAGTTTCCGGGACAGGGGGCGGCGGGCTGAAGCTTTCTTT. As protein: CASSFRDRGRRAEAFF.

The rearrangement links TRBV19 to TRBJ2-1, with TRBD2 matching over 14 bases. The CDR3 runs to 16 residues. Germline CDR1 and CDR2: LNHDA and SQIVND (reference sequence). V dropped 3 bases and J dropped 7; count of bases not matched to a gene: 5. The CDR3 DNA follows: TGTGCCAGTAGTATGACCCGGACTAGCGGGAGGAATGAGCAGTTCTTC. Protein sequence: CASSMTRTSGRNEQFF.

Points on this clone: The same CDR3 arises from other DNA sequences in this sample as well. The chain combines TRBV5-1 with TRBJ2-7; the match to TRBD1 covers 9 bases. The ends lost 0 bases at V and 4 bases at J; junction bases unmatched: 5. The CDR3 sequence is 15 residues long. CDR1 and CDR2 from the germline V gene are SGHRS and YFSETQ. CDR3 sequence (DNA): TGCGCCAGCAGCTTGGGGGGACAGGGAGTTTACGAGCAGTACTTC. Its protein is CASSLGGQGVYEQYF.

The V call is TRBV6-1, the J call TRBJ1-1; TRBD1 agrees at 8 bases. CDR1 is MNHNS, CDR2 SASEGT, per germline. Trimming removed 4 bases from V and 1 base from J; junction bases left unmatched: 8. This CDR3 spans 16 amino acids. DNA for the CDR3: TGTGCCAGCAGTGCCTACAGGGGGAGTGAGAACACTGAAGCTTTCTTT. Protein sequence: CASSAYRGSENTEAFF.